This T cell receptor beta chain is from a study of cytomegalovirus exposure and HLA in healthy donors. PCR amplification relied on 60 Vbeta primers (plus 13 Jbeta primers). Produced via immunoSEQ multiplex PCR; TCRdb's table is partial and in-frame only. The data contain 120,000 or so clones, around 80% of them singletons. On this clone: Its antigen is currently unknown.

In germline, CDR1 is SEHNR, CDR2 FQNEAQ (reference sequence). Deletions cut 1 base from V and 6 bases from J, with 4 bases between. The CDR3 runs to 12 residues. Each of the donors was a healthy bone marrow donor. Study-level results: According to a later analysis, most TCR beta chains associated with CMV appeared HLA-restricted. Per published reports, the classifier diagnosed cytomegalovirus status with high specificity and sensitivity.

Source material: PBMCs. This receptor was identified in a female donor in good health and CMV-seronegative. The chain recombines TRBV7-9 with TRBJ2-1; D is uncertain. The CDR3, as DNA: TGTGCCAGCAGCTTAGTCGGCAATGAGCAGTTCTTC. This codes for CASSLVGNEQFF.